Below, 9 T cell receptor beta chains from the same sample are listed, as sequenced in a study of Tregs in tolerant kidney transplant recipients. Profiling relied on immunoSEQ multiplex PCR, and the TCRdb table lists in-frame clones only, not all of them. The sample lists about 59,000 clones; about 86% were seen once. Sequenced input: CD4+ T cells from blood. These receptors originate from a human donor in good health.

The V and J genes are TRBV6-5 and TRBJ2-7, with TRBD2 identical over 8 bases. V dropped 6 bases and J dropped 3; count of bases not matched to a gene: 10. The CDR3 covers 15 residues. Germline CDR1 reads MNHEY; CDR2 reads SVGAGI. CDR3 nucleotide sequence: TGTGCCAGCAGGCTCGAGCGGGGGTTTGACTACGAGCAGTACTTC. Protein product: CASRLERGFDYEQYF.

Judged by abundance, this clone is medium-sized (0.01 to 0.1%). The chain couples TRBV19 to TRBJ1-4; 8 bases line up with TRBD1. The V segment lost 4 bases and the J segment 6 bases; nucleotides outside the gene matches: 4. The CDR3 totals 14 residues. Germline loops: CDR1 LNHDA, CDR2 SQIVND (reference sequence). CDR3 nucleotides: TGTGCCAGTAGTAGCCCGGGACAGGATGAAAAACTGTTTTTT. Translating it yields CASSSPGQDEKLFF.

This chain joins TRBV2 and TRBJ1-2; tentatively, D is TRBD1 (6 bases). Germline assignment: CDR1 SNHLY and CDR2 FYNNEI. The CDR3 extends over 14 amino acids. Trimming cost V 8 bases and J 4 bases, with 17 bases left between them. The chain's CDR3 is CASRYRVRTYGYTF. In DNA, the CDR3 is TGTGCCAGCCGATACAGGGTTCGAACCTATGGCTACACCTTC.

This clone was seen at least ten times. The V call is TRBV5-5, the J call TRBJ1-1; the match to TRBD1 covers 7 bases. J lost 1 base, V lost 1 base, and 1 base had no gene match. The CDR3 runs 14 residues. Germline V gene lookup returns CDR1 SGHKS and CDR2 YYEKEE (reference sequence). The CDR3 protein is CASSLTGENTEAFF. CDR3 nucleotides: TGTGCCAGCAGCTTGACAGGGGAGAACACTGAAGCTTTCTTT.

This chain connects TRBV9 to TRBJ2-5; 9 positions match TRBD2. CDR3 length equals 16 residues. CDR1 is SGDLS and CDR2 is YYNGEE in the germline V gene. With 0 bases clipped from V and 4 bases from J, the junction kept 7 bases outside the gene matches. CDR3 region: CASSVEGGGARETQYF. The CDR3 DNA reads TGTGCCAGCAGCGTAGAGGGCGGGGGGGCCAGAGAGACCCAGTACTTC.

The chain couples TRBV5-6 to TRBJ2-7; the D is unclear. The CDR3 loop spans 14 amino acids. Trimming cost V 0 bases and J 4 bases, with 11 bases left between them. The V gene's germline CDR1 is SGHDT and CDR2 YYEEEE. The CDR3 region is CASSLGFGSYEQYF. The CDR3 nucleotides read TGTGCCAGCAGCTTGGGATTTGGGTCGTACGAGCAGTACTTC. Together with reference TRBV5-6 and TRBJ2-7, the CDR3 gives the full variable domain: DAGVTQSPTHLIKTRGQQVTLRCSPKSGHDTVSWYQQALGQGPQFIFQYYEEEERQRGNFPDRFSGHQFPNYSSELNVNALLLGDSALYLCASSLGFGSYEQYFGPGTRLTVT.

The chain uses TRBV29-1 and TRBJ1-1; unclear D gene. The CDR3 consists of 11 residues. Germline CDR1 and CDR2: SQVTM and ANQGSEA. Trimming left V 3 bases short and J 5 bases short, with 7 bases between. The CDR3 DNA reads as TGCAGCGTTGAGGCGATTACTGAAGCTTTCTTT. This encodes CSVEAITEAFF.

In DNA form, the CDR3 reads TGTGCCAGCGGACTAGCGGGGGATTTTGATACGCAGTATTTT. It specifies CASGLAGDFDTQYF. This chain links TRBV7-8 with TRBJ2-3; 13 nucleotides line up with TRBD2. The CDR3 totals 14 residues. J was trimmed by 6 bases and V by 8 bases; bases with no gene match: 5. From germline, CDR1 is SGHVS and CDR2 FQNEAQ.

The rearrangement uses TRBV18 and TRBJ1-2, with unresolved D. This CDR3 comprises 15 residues. V was clipped by 3 bases and J by 6 bases, with 17 bases between them. Germline V CDR1 and CDR2: KGHSH, LQKENI. The CDR3 DNA sequence: TGTGCCAGCTCACCCCAACCAACAGAGGTTGATGGCTACACCTTC. Translated: CASSPQPTEVDGYTF.